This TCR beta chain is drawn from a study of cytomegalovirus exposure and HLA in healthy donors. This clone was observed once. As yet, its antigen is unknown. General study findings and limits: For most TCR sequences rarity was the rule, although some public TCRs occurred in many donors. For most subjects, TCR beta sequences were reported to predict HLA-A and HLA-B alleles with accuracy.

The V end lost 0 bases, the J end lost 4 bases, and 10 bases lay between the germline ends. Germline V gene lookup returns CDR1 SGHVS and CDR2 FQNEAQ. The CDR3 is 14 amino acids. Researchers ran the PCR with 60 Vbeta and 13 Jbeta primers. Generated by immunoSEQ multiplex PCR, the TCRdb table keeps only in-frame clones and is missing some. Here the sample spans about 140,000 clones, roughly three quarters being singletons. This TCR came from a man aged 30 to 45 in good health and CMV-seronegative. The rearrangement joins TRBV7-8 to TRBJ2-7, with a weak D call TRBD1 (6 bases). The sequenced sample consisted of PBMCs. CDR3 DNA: TGTGCCAGCAGCTTAGCCCAGGGGCGTTACGAGCAGTACTTC. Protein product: CASSLAQGRYEQYF.